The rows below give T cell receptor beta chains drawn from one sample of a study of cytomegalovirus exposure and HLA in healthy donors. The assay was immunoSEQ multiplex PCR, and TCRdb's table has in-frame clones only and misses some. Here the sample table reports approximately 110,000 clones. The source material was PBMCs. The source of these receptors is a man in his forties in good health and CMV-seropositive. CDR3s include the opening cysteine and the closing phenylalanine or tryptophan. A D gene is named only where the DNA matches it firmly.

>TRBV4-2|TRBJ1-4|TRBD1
CASSQAGQGREKLFF
TGTGCCAGCAGCCAAGCTGGACAGGGGAGGGAAAAACTGTTTTTT
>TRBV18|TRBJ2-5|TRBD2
CASSRLAGAQETQYF
TGTGCCAGCTCACGACTAGCGGGAGCCCAAGAGACCCAGTACTTC
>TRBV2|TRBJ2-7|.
CASTRESYEQYF
TGTGCCAGCACCAGGGAATCCTACGAGCAGTACTTC
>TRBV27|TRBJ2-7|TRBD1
CASSFFSGTGAYEQYF
TGTGCCAGCAGTTTCTTTTCCGGGACAGGTGCCTACGAGCAGTACTTC
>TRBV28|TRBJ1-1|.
CASSPGGHTVAFF
TGTGCCAGTAGCCCGGGGGGACATACGGTAGCTTTCTTT
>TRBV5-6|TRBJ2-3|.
CASSLALVADTQYF
TGTGCCAGCAGCTTGGCACTGGTAGCAGATACGCAGTATTTT
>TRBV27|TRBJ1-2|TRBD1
CASSLGQGRIDGYTF
TGTGCCAGCAGTTTAGGACAGGGCCGGATCGATGGCTACACCTTC
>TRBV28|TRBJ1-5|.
CASSLMETGQPQHF
TGTGCCAGCAGTTTAATGGAGACCGGGCAGCCCCAGCATTTT
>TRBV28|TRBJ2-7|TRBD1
CASSTGTGNEQYF
TGTGCCAGCAGCACCGGGACAGGGAACGAGCAGTACTTC
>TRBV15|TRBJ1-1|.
CATSRPPGGRSAFF
TGTGCCACCAGCAGACCCCCGGGTGGTAGAAGTGCTTTCTTT
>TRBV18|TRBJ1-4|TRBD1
CASSQNRGRQEKLFF
TGTGCCAGCTCACAGAACAGGGGGCGGCAGGAAAAACTGTTTTTT
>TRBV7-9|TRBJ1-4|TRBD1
CASSLGTAYEKLFF
TGTGCCAGCAGCCTAGGGACAGCTTATGAAAAACTGTTTTTT
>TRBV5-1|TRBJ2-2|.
CASSLKEAGGELFF
TGCGCCAGCAGCTTGAAGGAAGCGGGCGGGGAGCTGTTTTTT
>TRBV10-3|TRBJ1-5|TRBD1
CAISGDVRGVNQPQHF
TGTGCCATCAGTGGTGATGTCAGGGGGGTCAATCAGCCCCAGCATTTT
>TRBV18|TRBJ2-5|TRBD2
CASSPITSGSFLIEETQYF
TGTGCCAGCTCACCAATTACTAGCGGGAGTTTTCTGATCGAAGAGACCCAGTACTTC
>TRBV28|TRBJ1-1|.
CASSLAGNTEAFF
TGTGCCAGCAGTTTAGCGGGAAACACTGAAGCTTTCTTT
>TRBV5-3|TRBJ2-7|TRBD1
CARSLRGQEGYEQYF
TGTGCCAGAAGCTTGAGGGGACAGGAGGGGTACGAGCAGTACTTC
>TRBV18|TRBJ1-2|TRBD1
CASSPRGQDGYTF
TGTGCCAGCTCACCACGAGGACAGGATGGCTACACCTTC
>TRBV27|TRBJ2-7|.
CASSLSPSRDGEQYF
TGTGCCAGCAGTTTATCCCCTTCCAGGGATGGCGAGCAGTACTTC
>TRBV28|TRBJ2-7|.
CASSARYEQYF
TGTGCCAGCAGCGCGCGATACGAGCAGTACTTC
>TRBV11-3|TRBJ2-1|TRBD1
CASKIGGPYNEQFF
TGTGCCAGCAAGATAGGGGGCCCCTACAATGAGCAGTTCTTC
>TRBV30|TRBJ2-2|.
CAWSPYRVSTGELFF
TGTGCCTGGAGCCCCTACAGGGTTTCCACCGGGGAGCTGTTTTTT
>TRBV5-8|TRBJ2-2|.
CASSLGQSNTGELFF
TGTGCCAGCAGCTTGGGACAGTCGAACACCGGGGAGCTGTTTTTT
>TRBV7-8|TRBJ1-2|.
CASSLAVNSYGYTF
TGTGCCAGCAGCTTAGCTGTCAACTCTTATGGCTACACCTTC
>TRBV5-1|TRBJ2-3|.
CASSNALATSTDTQYF
TGCGCCAGCAGCAACGCCCTAGCGACTAGCACAGATACGCAGTATTTT
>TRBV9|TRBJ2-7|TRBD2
CASSVLLAGEQYF
TGTGCCAGCAGCGTGTTGCTAGCGGGCGAGCAGTACTTC
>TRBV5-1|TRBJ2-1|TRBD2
CASSLALGLAGGDSYNEQFF
TGCGCCAGCAGCTTGGCCTTAGGGCTAGCGGGAGGGGACTCCTACAATGAGCAGTTCTTC
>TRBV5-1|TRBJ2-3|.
CASSRGRSSDTQYF
TGCGCCAGCAGCCGCGGACGGTCTAGCGATACGCAGTATTTT
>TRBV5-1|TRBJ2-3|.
CASSLTSGTDTQYF
TGCGCCAGCAGCTTGACTTCCGGCACAGATACGCAGTATTTT
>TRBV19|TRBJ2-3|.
CASNSVTDTQYF
TGTGCCAGTAATTCCGTCACAGATACGCAGTATTTT
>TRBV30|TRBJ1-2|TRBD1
CAWDPRTGYGYTF
TGTGCCTGGGACCCCAGGACAGGTTACGGCTACACCTTC
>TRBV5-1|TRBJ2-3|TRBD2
CASSSQLAGRADTQYF
TGCGCCAGCAGCTCACAACTAGCGGGGAGGGCAGATACGCAGTATTTT
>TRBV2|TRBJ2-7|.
CASSLGPGEQYF
TGTGCCAGCAGTCTTGGGCCGGGGGAGCAGTACTTC
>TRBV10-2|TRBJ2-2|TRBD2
CASSGGTGGNTNTGELFF
TGCGCCAGCAGTGGGGGTACGGGAGGTAATACGAACACCGGGGAGCTGTTTTTT
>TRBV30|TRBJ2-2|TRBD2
CAWGGLAGRTGELFF
TGTGCCTGGGGGGGACTAGCGGGACGAACCGGGGAGCTGTTTTTT
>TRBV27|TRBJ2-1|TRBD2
CASSLSAAGGPMNEQFF
TGTGCCAGCAGTTTATCAGCGGCGGGAGGCCCCATGAATGAGCAGTTCTTC
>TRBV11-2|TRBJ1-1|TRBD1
CASSRQGSGWGTEAFF
TGTGCCAGCAGCCGACAGGGTTCGGGCTGGGGCACTGAAGCTTTCTTT
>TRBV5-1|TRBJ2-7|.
CASSSYAATGEQYF
TGCGCCAGCAGCTCCTATGCGGCCACGGGCGAGCAGTACTTC
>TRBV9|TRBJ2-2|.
CASSVPGFAGELFF
TGTGCCAGCAGCGTCCCAGGGTTTGCCGGGGAGCTGTTTTTT
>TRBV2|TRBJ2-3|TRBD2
CASSASGTTTDTQYF
TGTGCCAGCAGCGCAAGCGGGACTACCACAGATACGCAGTATTTT
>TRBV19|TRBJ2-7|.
CASSIETVYEQYF
TGTGCCAGTAGTATAGAGACAGTCTACGAGCAGTACTTC
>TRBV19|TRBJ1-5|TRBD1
CASSINRGNQPQHF
TGTGCCAGTAGTATCAACAGGGGAAATCAGCCCCAGCATTTT
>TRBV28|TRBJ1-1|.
CASSFAAHTEAFF
TGTGCCAGCAGTTTCGCGGCTCACACTGAAGCTTTCTTT
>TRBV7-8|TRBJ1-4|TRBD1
CASSLALGRGHEKLFF
TGTGCCAGCAGCTTAGCATTGGGCAGGGGGCATGAAAAACTGTTTTTT
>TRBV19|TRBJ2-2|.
CATPDSNTGELFF
TGTGCCACTCCGGACAGTAACACCGGGGAGCTGTTTTTT
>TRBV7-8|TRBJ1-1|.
CASRSTQEGLVNTEAFF
TGTGCCAGCAGATCTACACAAGAGGGTTTAGTGAACACTGAAGCTTTCTTT
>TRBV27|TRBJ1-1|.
CASSPRGDTEAFF
TGTGCCAGCAGCCCCAGGGGAGACACTGAAGCTTTCTTT
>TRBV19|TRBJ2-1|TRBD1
CASSISGQYNEQFF
TGTGCCAGTAGTATTTCGGGACAGTACAATGAGCAGTTCTTC
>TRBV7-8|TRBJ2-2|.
CASSLVLGGGFGELFF
TGTGCCAGCAGCTTAGTTCTGGGTGGCGGGTTCGGGGAGCTGTTTTTT
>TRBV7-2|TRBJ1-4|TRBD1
CASSPSGGPWNEKLFF
TGTGCCAGCAGCCCATCAGGGGGACCGTGGAATGAAAAACTGTTTTTT
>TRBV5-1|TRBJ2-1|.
CASSLVGVAVGNEQFF
TGCGCCAGCAGCTTGGTAGGGGTAGCGGTGGGCAATGAGCAGTTCTTC
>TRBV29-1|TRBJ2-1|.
CSVEWDFYNEQFF
TGCAGCGTTGAATGGGACTTCTACAATGAGCAGTTCTTC
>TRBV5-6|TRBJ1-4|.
CASRGGTNEKLFF
TGTGCCAGCAGAGGAGGAACTAATGAAAAACTGTTTTTT
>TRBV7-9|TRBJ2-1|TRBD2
CASSLTIAGEYNEQFF
TGTGCCAGCAGTCTCACAATAGCGGGAGAGTACAATGAGCAGTTCTTC